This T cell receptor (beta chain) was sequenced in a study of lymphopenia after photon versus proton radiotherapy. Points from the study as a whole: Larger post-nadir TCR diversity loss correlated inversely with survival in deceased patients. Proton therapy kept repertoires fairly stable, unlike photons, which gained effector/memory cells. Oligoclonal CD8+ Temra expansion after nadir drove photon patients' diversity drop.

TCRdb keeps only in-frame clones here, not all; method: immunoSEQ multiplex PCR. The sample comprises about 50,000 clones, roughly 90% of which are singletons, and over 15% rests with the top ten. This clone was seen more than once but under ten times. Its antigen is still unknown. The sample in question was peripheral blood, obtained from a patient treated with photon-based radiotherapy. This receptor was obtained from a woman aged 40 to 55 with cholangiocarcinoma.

This CDR3 is CASSESGRETQYF. CDR3 sequence (DNA): TGCGCCAGCAGTGAGTCGGGACGGGAGACCCAGTACTTC. The chain employs TRBV10-1 and TRBJ2-5, with D tentatively TRBD1 or TRBD2 (5 bases each). CDR3 length equals 13 residues. The germline V gene has CDR1 WNHNN and CDR2 SYGVQD (reference sequence). The V gene lost 0 bases and the J gene lost 5 bases, with 7 bases spanning the gap.